The rows below give T cell receptor beta chains drawn from one sample of a study of immune evolution from preneoplasia to lung adenocarcinoma. Assay: immunoSEQ multiplex PCR; the TCRdb copy retains only in-frame clones and omits some. The repertoire holds around 2,500 clones, with roughly 40% as singletons. Sequenced: FFPE adjacent normal lung tissue. The receptors derive from a person aged 55-80 years with lung adenocarcinoma. CDR3s include the opening cysteine and the closing phenylalanine or tryptophan. The D gene is left open where the match is weak. The listing skips clone size in some rows; elsewhere it reads once, few, many or a size class.

D: -; J: TRBJ1-2; size: once; V: TRBV29-1; CDR3: CSVTGDYGYTF; DNA: TGCAGCGTCACTGGGGACTATGGCTACACCTTC
D: -; J: TRBJ2-3; size: -; V: TRBV21-1; CDR3: CASSVTSGLTIDTQYF; DNA: TGTGCCAGCAGCGTGACTAGCGGGCTAACTATAGATACGCAGTATTTT
D: TRBD2; J: TRBJ2-2; size: few; V: TRBV5-1; CDR3: CASSISGIGTGELFF; DNA: TGCGCCAGCAGCATTAGCGGGATTGGGACCGGGGAGCTGTTTTTT
D: TRBD1; J: TRBJ1-1; size: -; V: TRBV11-2; CDR3: CASSPEGTGLNTEAFF; DNA: TGTGCCAGCAGCCCCGAGGGGACAGGGCTGAACACTGAAGCTTTCTTT
D: TRBD2; J: TRBJ2-1; size: -; V: TRBV30; CDR3: CAWTSGRDNEQFF; DNA: TGTGCCTGGACTAGCGGGAGGGACAATGAGCAGTTCTTC
D: TRBD1; J: TRBJ2-7; size: few; V: TRBV29-1; CDR3: CSAHQGAYEQYF; DNA: TGCAGCGCACATCAGGGGGCCTACGAGCAGTACTTC
D: TRBD2; J: TRBJ2-7; size: -; V: TRBV30; CDR3: CAWSGGSGSSYEQYF; DNA: TGTGCCTGGAGTGGAGGTAGCGGGTCCTCCTACGAGCAGTACTTC
D: TRBD2; J: TRBJ2-1; size: few; V: TRBV7-2; CDR3: CASSLLAASLYEQFF; DNA: TGTGCCAGCAGCCTACTAGCGGCGTCTCTGTATGAGCAGTTCTTC
D: -; J: TRBJ2-3; size: -; V: TRBV5-1; CDR3: CASSLGVGTDTQYF; DNA: TGCGCCAGCAGCTTGGGTGTAGGTACAGATACGCAGTATTTT
D: -; J: TRBJ2-7; size: -; V: TRBV11-2; CDR3: CASSSFSSYEQYF; DNA: TGTGCCAGCAGCTCTTTCAGCTCCTACGAGCAGTACTTC
D: TRBD1; J: TRBJ2-3; size: -; V: TRBV7-3; CDR3: CASSSQGASSDTQYF; DNA: TGTGCCAGCAGCTCACAGGGGGCTAGTTCAGATACGCAGTATTTT
D: -; J: TRBJ2-7; size: few; V: TRBV6-1; CDR3: CASSVIYEQYF; DNA: TGTGCCAGCAGTGTGATATACGAGCAGTACTTC
D: -; J: TRBJ1-1; size: few; V: TRBV29-1; CDR3: CSVGTGTTEAFF; DNA: TGCAGCGTGGGGACGGGGACAACTGAAGCTTTCTTT
D: -; J: TRBJ2-5; size: -; V: TRBV7-6; CDR3: CASSLDLVSQRETQYF; DNA: TGTGCCAGCAGCTTAGATCTAGTTTCCCAAAGGGAGACCCAGTACTTC
D: -; J: TRBJ2-7; size: once; V: TRBV4-3; CDR3: CASSQDRGRDEQYF; DNA: TGCGCCAGCAGCCAAGACAGGGGCCGTGACGAGCAGTACTTC
D: -; J: TRBJ2-1; size: few; V: TRBV9; CDR3: CASGGVGFGGNEQFF; DNA: TGTGCCAGCGGGGGCGTAGGGTTCGGTGGGAATGAGCAGTTCTTC
D: TRBD1; J: TRBJ2-1; size: -; V: TRBV14; CDR3: CASSPGTGVTTDEQFF; DNA: TGTGCCAGCAGCCCCGGGACAGGGGTCACCACCGATGAGCAGTTCTTC
D: -; J: TRBJ1-1; size: -; V: TRBV9; CDR3: CASSVGSGITEAFF; DNA: TGTGCCAGCAGCGTAGGGTCGGGAATCACTGAAGCTTTCTTT
D: TRBD1; J: TRBJ1-2; size: once; V: TRBV4-2; CDR3: CASSPPGQGTFHGYTF; DNA: TGTGCCAGCAGCCCGCCGGGACAGGGGACCTTTCACGGCTACACCTTC
D: TRBD2; J: TRBJ2-1; size: few; V: TRBV4-1; CDR3: CASRTGLAGGNEQFF; DNA: TGCGCCAGCAGGACTGGACTAGCGGGAGGGAATGAGCAGTTCTTC
D: -; J: TRBJ1-4; size: few; V: TRBV7-2; CDR3: CASSPNGRLSFSGEKLFF; DNA: TGTGCCAGCAGTCCGAATGGCCGCCTAAGCTTTTCGGGAGAAAAACTGTTTTTT
D: TRBD2; J: TRBJ2-7; size: -; V: TRBV30; CDR3: CAWSVLAGAYEQYF; DNA: TGTGCCTGGAGTGTATTAGCGGGAGCCTACGAGCAGTACTTC
D: -; J: TRBJ2-1; size: -; V: TRBV29-1; CDR3: CSVEWPDELSNEQFF; DNA: TGCAGCGTTGAGTGGCCGGACGAATTGAGCAATGAGCAGTTCTTC
D: TRBD2; J: TRBJ2-3; size: -; V: TRBV7-8; CDR3: CASILNAGATQYF; DNA: TGTGCCAGCATTCTGAATGCGGGAGCTACGCAGTATTTT
D: -; J: TRBJ2-5; size: -; V: TRBV7-2; CDR3: CASSLVVRETQYF; DNA: TGTGCCAGCAGCTTAGTTGTCAGGGAGACCCAGTACTTC
D: -; J: TRBJ2-7; size: -; V: TRBV5-1; CDR3: CASSLEAWNEQYF; DNA: TGCGCCAGCAGCTTGGAGGCTTGGAACGAGCAGTACTTC
D: -; J: TRBJ2-7; size: few; V: TRBV14; CDR3: CASSSQVWEQYF; DNA: TGTGCCAGCAGCTCACAGGTCTGGGAGCAGTACTTC
D: -; J: TRBJ2-7; size: few; V: TRBV11-1; CDR3: CASSRRDGPYEQYF; DNA: TGTGCCAGCAGCCGCCGGGACGGGCCCTACGAGCAGTACTTC
D: TRBD1; J: TRBJ2-5; size: few; V: TRBV7-2; CDR3: CASSLGGPKTQYF; DNA: TGTGCCAGCAGCCTAGGGGGCCCGAAGACCCAGTACTTC
D: -; J: TRBJ2-7; size: -; V: TRBV27; CDR3: CASRLKVGFSYEQYF; DNA: TGTGCCAGCAGGCTAAAGGTGGGGTTCTCGTACGAGCAGTACTTC
D: TRBD1; J: TRBJ2-7; size: -; V: TRBV27; CDR3: CASSFGDRVDEQYF; DNA: TGTGCCAGCAGTTTTGGGGACAGGGTCGACGAGCAGTACTTC
D: -; J: TRBJ1-2; size: -; V: TRBV14; CDR3: CASSQLTGGYGYTF; DNA: TGTGCCAGCAGCCAACTTACAGGAGGCTATGGCTACACCTTC
D: -; J: TRBJ1-1; size: -; V: TRBV5-5; CDR3: CASSVGTGGLNTEAFF; DNA: TGTGCCAGCAGCGTAGGGACGGGGGGATTGAACACTGAAGCTTTCTTT
D: -; J: TRBJ2-3; size: -; V: TRBV7-2; CDR3: CASSIYTDTQYF; DNA: TGTGCCAGCAGCATATACACAGATACGCAGTATTTT
D: -; J: TRBJ2-7; size: few; V: TRBV29-1; CDR3: CSVLTHAYEQYF; DNA: TGCAGCGTTTTGACGCACGCCTACGAGCAGTACTTC
D: TRBD1; J: TRBJ1-4; size: -; V: TRBV29-1; CDR3: CSPLVVGQGKSRYEKLFF; DNA: TGCAGCCCCCTTGTAGTGGGACAGGGGAAATCTCGTTATGAAAAACTGTTTTTT